The text below deals with one T cell receptor (beta chain). The antigen is unknown. V lost 5 bases and J lost 4; bases outside the gene matches: 10. The CDR3 is 15 amino acids. The V gene's germline CDR1 is SNHLY and CDR2 FYNNEI. This record belongs to a study of T cells in Graves' hyperthyroidism and ophthalmopathy. From RNA transcripts, TCR beta CDR3 regions were amplified. RT-PCR in the first round (using the HTBI primer set) targeted the TCR CDR3. TCRdb used MiXCR to reprocess the multiplex PCR reads, holding one entry per CDR3 protein. Altogether about 610,000 distinct CDR3 sequences are present, 46% being singletons, with the ten largest covering roughly 7.7%. Whole-study results and caveats: Stable hyperthyroidism was separated from ophthalmopathy by a model based on 13 V-J features.

Together with thyroid ultrasound, orbital computed tomography, serum thyroxine and TRAb, clinical symptoms were used for diagnoses. The sequence was obtained from a woman aged 18-29 years with Graves' hyperthyroidism. Sequenced material: peripheral blood or thyroid tissue (not recorded which). The genes are TRBV2 and TRBJ2-7; 8 bases match TRBD2. This CDR3 reads CASSSISGSRYEQYF. CDR3 nucleotide sequence: TGTGCCAGCAGTTCGATCAGCGGGAGCAGGTACGAGCAGTACTTC.